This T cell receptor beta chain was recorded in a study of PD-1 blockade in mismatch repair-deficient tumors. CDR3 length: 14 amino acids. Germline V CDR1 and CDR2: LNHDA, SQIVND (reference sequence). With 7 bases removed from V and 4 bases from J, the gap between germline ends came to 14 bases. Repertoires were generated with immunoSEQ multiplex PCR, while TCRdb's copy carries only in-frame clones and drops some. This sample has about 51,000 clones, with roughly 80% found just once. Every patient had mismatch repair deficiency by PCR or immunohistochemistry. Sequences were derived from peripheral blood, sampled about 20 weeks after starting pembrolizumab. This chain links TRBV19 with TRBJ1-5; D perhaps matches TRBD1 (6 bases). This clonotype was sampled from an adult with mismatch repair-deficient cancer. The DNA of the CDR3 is TGTGCCAGTATGGAGGGGGAGTGGAATCAGCCCCAGCATTTT. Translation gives CASMEGEWNQPQHF. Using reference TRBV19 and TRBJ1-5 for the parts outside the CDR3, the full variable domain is DGGITQSPKYLFRKEGQNVTLSCEQNLNHDAMYWYRQDPGQGLRLIYYSQIVNDFQKGDIAEGYSVSREKKESFPLTVTSAQKNPTAFYLCASMEGEWNQPQHFGDGTRLSIL.